What follows is one T cell receptor beta chain and its context. Germline V CDR1 and CDR2: SGHNT, YYREEE (reference sequence). Trimming took 4 bases from V and 0 from J; bases not matched to a gene: 5. This CDR3 spans 16 amino acids. This entry belongs to a study of blood T cell repertoires in COVID-19. TCRdb keeps only in-frame clones here, not all; method: immunoSEQ multiplex PCR. The sample consists of 98,000 or so clones, just over 70% of them appearing once. The V call is TRBV5-4, the J call TRBJ1-2; TRBD1 matches 11 bases. The source is a woman aged 40 to 50 with acute or convalescent COVID-19. Input material: peripheral blood. CDR3 protein: CASSGQGAIANYGYTF. The CDR3 DNA sequence: TGTGCCAGCAGCGGACAGGGGGCAATAGCTAACTATGGCTACACCTTC.